This T cell receptor beta chain appears in the sequencing data of a study of coeliac disease. Cells were frozen in aliquots of about 500,000, and one aliquot per fraction was sequenced. The CDR3 spans 16 residues. After removal of 5 bases from V and 1 base from J, the junction contained 8 bases not matched to a gene. The germline gives CDR1 LNHDA, CDR2 SQIVND (reference sequence). General study results and limits: In active celiac disease, intraepithelial and lamina propria TRB and TRG repertoires were less clonal than controls. TRB repertoires were largely private, with most amino acid sequences found in only one sample. Unbiased detection of gliadin-specific T cells was judged not feasible with this approach.

Using immunoSEQ multiplex PCR, the repertoire was profiled, and TCRdb retains in-frame clones only, with some absent. The sample contains some 8,700 clones, around three fifths of which appear only once. In its sample, this clone was seen a few times. Antigen unknown. The receptor was derived from a woman in her sixties or seventies with celiac disease. Sequences were obtained from intraepithelial lymphocytes from the gut. The chain links TRBV19 to TRBJ1-1; TRBD1 aligns across 9 bases. The CDR3 here is CASSDPDRGQNTEAFF. The CDR3, as DNA: TGTGCCAGTAGTGACCCGGACAGGGGCCAGAACACTGAAGCTTTCTTT.